The 17 T cell receptor beta chains presented below share a single source sample, sequenced in a study of shared clonotypes between healthy human individuals. Sequenced by immunoSEQ multiplex PCR; TCRdb stores in-frame clones only, minus some. The repertoire has around 1.6 million clones, 95% to 99% of them found once; the top ten carry approximately 0.45%. The sequencing sample was made of naive CD4+ T cells sorted from blood. As for subset: CD45RA+ positively selected. The receptor set was obtained from a young man in good health.

The chain joins TRBV25-1 to TRBJ1-4; D is ambiguous. The CDR3 is 14 residues long. Trimming pared 3 bases from V and 6 bases from J, leaving 11 bases between. Germline V gene data show CDR1 as MGHDK and CDR2 as SYGVNS. The CDR3 sequence is CASSEWRLDEKLFF. CDR3 in DNA: TGTGCCAGCAGTGAGTGGAGGTTAGATGAAAAACTGTTTTTT.

This sequence joins TRBV13 and TRBJ2-2; D gene ambiguous. The V and J ends lost 6 bases and 3 bases respectively, with 23 bases between them. Germline values: CDR1 PRHDT, CDR2 FYEKMQ (reference sequence). This CDR3 region has 18 residues. The CDR3 region is CASRRPITEQRYTGELFF. The CDR3 nucleotides read TGTGCCAGCAGACGCCCGATTACGGAACAGCGCTACACCGGGGAGCTGTTTTTT.

The chain joins TRBV7-9 to TRBJ2-2; tentatively, D is TRBD1 (5 bases). The CDR3 spans 15 residues. Germline V gene lookup returns CDR1 SEHNR and CDR2 FQNEAQ (reference sequence). V lost 2 bases and J 2 bases, leaving 9 bases between the germline ends. CDR3: CASSLKQANTGELFF. The CDR3 coding sequence is TGTGCCAGCAGCTTAAAACAGGCAAACACCGGGGAGCTGTTTTTT.

A note on this clone: At one end, the junction sequence differs from germline, possibly due to a read error. This chain joins TRBV14 and TRBJ2-7; 7 positions match TRBD2. CDR3 size: 13 residues. The germline CDR1 and CDR2 sequences are SGHDN and FVKESK. The CDR3 loop reads CASSQERSGTKNF. CDR3 bases: TGTGCCAGCAGCCAAGAGCGCAGCGGGACCAAGAACTTC.

The rearrangement uses TRBV28 and TRBJ2-5; D is ambiguous. V lost 3 bases and J lost 1, with 9 bases in between. The CDR3 length is 14 residues. Germline V gene data show CDR1 as MDHEN and CDR2 as SYDVKM. The DNA of the CDR3 is TGTGCCAGCAGTTTGGTACATTCCCAAGAGACCCAGTACTTC. Its translation: CASSLVHSQETQYF.

The chain employs TRBV6-5 and TRBJ2-7; D is unclear. Trimming pared 0 bases from V and 6 bases from J, leaving 9 bases between. The CDR3 spans 13 residues. Germline CDR1 MNHEY, CDR2 SVGAGI. CDR3 sequence reads: CASSYSTRLEQYF. As DNA, the CDR3 is TGTGCCAGCAGTTACTCGACCCGCCTCGAGCAGTACTTC.

The chain combines TRBV11-2 with TRBJ1-2; maybe TRBD1 (6 bases). The CDR3 is 16 residues long. Trimming cost V 1 base and J 0 bases, with 12 bases left between them. CDR1 and CDR2 (germline): SGHAT, FQNNGV. The CDR3 protein is CASSLVGGSSNYGYTF. The CDR3 DNA reads TGTGCCAGCAGCTTAGTCGGGGGCAGTTCTAACTATGGCTACACCTTC.

This sequence joins TRBV19 and TRBJ2-1; 9 nucleotides match TRBD1. After removal of 6 bases from V and 6 bases from J, the junction contained 12 bases not matched to a gene. The CDR3 has 16 amino acids. The germline V gene has CDR1 LNHDA and CDR2 SQIVND (reference sequence). The CDR3 sequence is CASSPYRGQGGNEQFF. The CDR3 DNA sequence: TGTGCCAGTAGCCCCTACAGGGGACAGGGAGGCAATGAGCAGTTCTTC.

This CDR3 reads CASSSQGYEQYF. CDR3 DNA: TGTGCCAGCAGCTCACAAGGCTACGAGCAGTACTTC. The chain recombines TRBV11-3 with TRBJ2-7; no clear D gene. Germline CDR1 and CDR2: SGHNT and YENEEA. The V and J ends lost 4 bases and 3 bases respectively, with 7 bases between them. This CDR3 spans 12 amino acids.

A word on this clone: Other DNA sequences in this sample translate to the same CDR3. V and J are TRBV5-4 and TRBJ2-4; TRBD1 aligns across 8 bases. The CDR3 has 16 residues. In germline, CDR1 is SGHNT, CDR2 YYREEE (reference sequence). The V segment lost 3 bases and the J segment 1 base; nucleotides outside the gene matches: 6. The DNA for the CDR3 is TGTGCCAGCAGCTCCGGACAGGGCTTGGCCAAAAACATTCAGTACTTC. It codes for CASSSGQGLAKNIQYF.

V is TRBV4-1 and J is TRBJ1-4, with D tentatively TRBD1 (5 bases). This CDR3 is built from 15 residues. The V end lost 0 bases, the J end lost 3 bases, and 8 bases lay between the germline ends. Germline V gene sequence: CDR1 MGHRA, CDR2 YSYEKL. DNA for the CDR3: TGCGCCAGCAGCCAAGAGGGACGGCCTAATGAAAAACTGTTTTTT. Translating it yields CASSQEGRPNEKLFF.

The chain joins TRBV28 to TRBJ1-5; D possibly corresponds to TRBD1 (5 bases). The germline gives CDR1 MDHEN, CDR2 SYDVKM. This CDR3 is 13 amino acids long. V lost 8 bases to trimming and J lost 7 bases, with 15 bases between them. Here the CDR3 reads CASGGGMRQPQHF. The CDR3 DNA sequence: TGTGCCAGCGGTGGGGGGATGCGGCAGCCCCAGCATTTT.

The rearrangement joins TRBV6-5 to TRBJ1-5; possibly TRBD1 for D (6 bases). Looked up from germline, CDR1 is MNHEY and CDR2 is SVGAGI. Trimming removed 5 bases from V and 5 bases from J, with 10 bases in between. The CDR3 contains 13 residues. CDR3 amino acids: CASSGRGYQPQHF. CDR3 in DNA: TGTGCCAGCAGTGGCAGGGGCTATCAGCCCCAGCATTTT.

This chain links TRBV7-2 with TRBJ2-1, with D maybe TRBD1 (6 bases). The ends were cut back, 5 bases at V and 10 bases at J, with 9 bases in the middle. Germline CDR1 is SGHTA and CDR2 is FQGNSA. The CDR3 length is 11 residues. Here the CDR3 DNA reads TGTGCCAGCAGCCCTAGGGGGGAGCAGTTCTTC. It is translated as CASSPRGEQFF.

The table lists this clone with a count of one. The chain links TRBV7-9 to TRBJ2-5; 9 nucleotides agree with TRBD2. The ends lost 2 bases at V and 3 bases at J; junction bases unmatched: 16. Germline loops: CDR1 SEHNR, CDR2 FQNEAQ (reference sequence). The CDR3 is 19 amino acids. The CDR3 reads CASSLSSREGLIYKETQYF. The CDR3 DNA is TGTGCCAGCAGCTTATCTTCGCGGGAGGGCCTAATATATAAAGAGACCCAGTACTTC.

The chain has TRBV18 and TRBJ1-2; D perhaps matches TRBD1 (5 bases). Germline CDR1 KGHSH, CDR2 LQKENI. The CDR3 sequence is 15 residues long. Trimming shortened V by 0 bases and J by 7 bases, and 15 bases separated the two germline ends. In nucleotides, the CDR3 is TGTGCCAGCTCACCACCCGGCGCGGGGCGCGGTGGCTACACCTTC. This sequence encodes CASSPPGAGRGGYTF.

The gene calls are TRBV19 and TRBJ1-2; 7 nucleotides align to TRBD1. V lost 4 bases, J lost 6 bases, and 8 bases stayed unmatched. The CDR3 is made up of 14 amino acids. CDR1 LNHDA and CDR2 SQIVND come from the germline V gene (reference sequence). The CDR3 region has the DNA TGTGCCAGTAGTACCCTCCGTGACAGGGATGGCTACACCTTC. Translation gives CASSTLRDRDGYTF.